One sample yielded the 11 T cell receptor beta chains listed below, sequenced in a study of blood T cell repertoires in COVID-19. The method was immunoSEQ multiplex PCR; TCRdb's version includes in-frame clones alone and lacks a portion of them. The data hold about 160,000 clones, with 70% to 90% observed a single time. The sequenced sample was PBMCs or T cells enriched from blood (not recorded which). All receptors come from a woman between 50 and 59 years old who had recovered from COVID-19.

The CDR3 bases are TGTGCCAGCAGGGAGGGTGCGGGCACAGATACGCAGTATTTT. Residues: CASREGAGTDTQYF. The rearrangement links TRBV4-2 to TRBJ2-3; D may be TRBD2 (6 bases). Germline V gene data show CDR1 as LGHNA and CDR2 as YNFKEQ. Trimming took off 6 bases at V and 1 base at J, with 11 bases between the two ends. The CDR3 is 14 amino acids.

This rearrangement joins TRBV5-6 to TRBJ1-3; D unclear. The CDR3 runs to 13 residues. V lost 0 bases, J lost 4 bases, and 5 bases lay in between. Germline CDR1 is SGHDT and CDR2 is YYEEEE. The CDR3 DNA reads as TGTGCCAGCAGCTTGGTATCGGGAAACACCATATATTTT. It specifies CASSLVSGNTIYF.

A single count supports this clone. The chain couples TRBV18 to TRBJ2-6; unclear D gene. Germline assignment: CDR1 KGHSH and CDR2 LQKENI. This CDR3 region has 16 residues. V shed 2 bases and J shed 2 bases, with 10 bases lying between them. The CDR3 DNA follows: TGTGCCAGCTCACCAGGTCTTGGCCCTGGGGCCAACGTCCTGACTTTC. It codes for CASSPGLGPGANVLTF. Variable domain in full (rest from reference TRBV18 and TRBJ2-6): NAGVMQNPRHLVRRRGQEARLRCSPMKGHSHVYWYRQLPEEGLKFMVYLQKENIIDESGMPKERFSAEFPKEGPSILRIQQVVRGDSAAYFCASSPGLGPGANVLTFGAGSRLTVL.

This clone has more than one count but fewer than ten. The chain has TRBV6-1 and TRBJ2-3; TRBD2 matches 9 bases. The CDR3 runs 14 residues. CDR1 and CDR2 (germline): MNHNS, SASEGT. V was clipped by 1 base and J by 10 bases; unmatched bases: 6. CDR3 DNA sequence: TGTGCCAGCAGTGAAGGCGGGGGGGCCTCTTCGCAGTATTTT. Translating it yields CASSEGGGASSQYF.

The chain carries TRBV5-1 and TRBJ1-6, with no clear D. CDR3 length: 14 amino acids. Trimming took 4 bases from V and 10 from J, leaving 15 bases between them. Germline loops: CDR1 SGHRS, CDR2 YFSETQ. The CDR3 region is CASSKEALGSPLHF. DNA for the CDR3: TGCGCCAGCAGCAAGGAGGCCTTAGGGTCACCCCTCCACTTT.

The chain links TRBV3-1 (or the pseudogene TRBV3-2) to TRBJ1-2; a weak D match, TRBD1 (6 bases). CDR3 length equals 14 residues. The V gene's germline CDR1 is LGHDT and CDR2 YNNKEL (reference sequence). Between the trimmed V and J ends, which lost 4 bases and 8 bases, there was a span of 17 bases. CDR3: CASSPPTGGWGYTF. In DNA form, the CDR3 reads TGTGCCAGCAGCCCCCCGACGGGGGGCTGGGGCTACACCTTC.

This chain joins TRBV3-1 (or the pseudogene TRBV3-2) and TRBJ1-1; a weak D match, TRBD1 (6 bases). The CDR3 sequence is 13 residues long. Germline V lookup: CDR1 LGHDT, CDR2 YNNKEL (reference sequence). Trimming stripped 1 base from V and 10 bases from J, with 13 bases between. The CDR3 DNA is TGTGCCAGCAGCCAAGGGGGGCCGGCCGGAGCTTTCTTT. Protein sequence: CASSQGGPAGAFF.

This chain joins TRBV9 and TRBJ2-1; 10 nucleotides align to TRBD2. Germline V gene data show CDR1 as SGDLS and CDR2 as YYNGEE. The junction had 4 bases not matched to a gene; V was cut back by 2 bases and J by 5 bases. There are 15 residues in the CDR3. The CDR3 is CASSVTTSGHNEQFF. CDR3 nucleotide sequence: TGTGCCAGCAGCGTGACGACTAGCGGGCACAATGAGCAGTTCTTC.

V usage is TRBV4-1 and J usage is TRBJ2-3; 11 positions match TRBD2. CDR3 length: 15 residues. The germline CDR1 and CDR2 sequences are MGHRA and YSYEKL. The V and J ends lost 4 bases and 2 bases, in that order; junction bases with no gene match: 2. Here the CDR3 DNA reads TGCGCCAGCAGCCTTAGCGGGGGGGACACAGATACGCAGTATTTT. Translating it yields CASSLSGGDTDTQYF.

The V call is TRBV5-8, the J call TRBJ1-5; D is uncertain. This CDR3 is built from 17 residues. Trimming removed 0 bases at V and 4 bases at J, with 17 bases between. Germline CDR1 is SGHTS and CDR2 is YDEGEE. The CDR3 DNA follows: TGTGCCAGCAGCTTGGGTGACAAGGCCCCGGATAATCAGCCCCAGCATTTT. This sequence encodes CASSLGDKAPDNQPQHF.

This rearrangement joins TRBV7-9 to TRBJ1-1; unclear D gene. Germline loops: CDR1 SEHNR, CDR2 FQNEAQ (reference sequence). The V and J ends lost 4 bases and 6 bases respectively, with 9 bases between them. CDR3 length equals 12 residues. The chain's CDR3 is CASSSRNPEAFF. CDR3 DNA sequence: TGTGCCAGCAGCTCCCGTAATCCTGAAGCTTTCTTT.